One and the same sample provided the 24 T cell receptor beta chains below, sequenced in a study of CD8+CD57+ T cells in acquired aplastic anemia. Genomic DNA, the template, was used for profiling of the TCR beta VDJ and CDR3. TCRdb called the reads again in MiXCR, with one record for every CDR3 protein. The table lists hundreds of thousands of distinct CDR3 sequences, about two thirds of them singletons. The sequencing input was sorted CD4+, CD8+, or CD8+CD57+ T cells (not recorded which) from PBMCs. The receptors were gathered from a human donor in good health, serving as a control.

Many counts were recorded for this clonotype. The V gene is TRBV12-3 or TRBV12-4, the J gene TRBJ1-4; D not certain. Trimming took 7 bases from V and 3 from J, leaving 9 bases between them. The CDR3 sequence is 13 residues long. The CDR3: CASKGRSNEKLFF. As DNA, the CDR3 is TGTGCCAGCAAAGGGAGATCTAATGAAAAACTGTTTTTT.

The chain is built from TRBV9 and TRBJ1-6; a possible D gene is TRBD1 (6 bases). CDR1 and CDR2 from the germline V gene are SGDLS and YYNGEE. The CDR3 is 19 amino acids. Trimming took off 0 bases at V and 4 bases at J, with 20 bases between the two ends. The CDR3 loop reads CASSVEPWTEKGYNSPLHF. Written as DNA, the CDR3 is TGTGCCAGCAGCGTAGAGCCCTGGACAGAAAAAGGATATAATTCACCCCTCCACTTT. Full variable domain (rest looked up from reference TRBV9 and TRBJ1-6): DSGVTQTPKHLITATGQRVTLRCSPRSGDLSVYWYQQSLDQGLQFLIQYYNGEERAKGNILERFSAQQFPDLHSELNLSSLELGDSALYFCASSVEPWTEKGYNSPLHFGNGTRLTVT.

There are a few counts of this clonotype. This CDR3 is CAWKRTGLLETQYF. The CDR3 bases are TGTGCCTGGAAAAGGACAGGGCTTCTGGAGACCCAGTACTTC. The V and J genes are TRBV30 and TRBJ2-5; 8 bases fit TRBD1. The CDR3 has 14 amino acids. Germline V CDR1 and CDR2: GTSNPN, SVGIG (reference sequence). V gave up 4 bases and J gave up 5 bases; unmatched junction bases: 9.

This clonotype was counted between two and nine times. This rearrangement joins TRBV19 to TRBJ1-5, with D unresolved. Trimming took off 2 bases at V and 10 bases at J, with 18 bases between the two ends. The CDR3 is made up of 15 amino acids. Germline CDR1 is LNHDA and CDR2 is SQIVND (reference sequence). The CDR3 coding sequence is TGTGCCAGTAGTATAAGCTCATCACCTTTTAATCCCCAGCATTTT. This codes for CASSISSSPFNPQHF. The full variable domain, completed using reference TRBV19 and TRBJ1-5, is DGGITQSPKYLFRKEGQNVTLSCEQNLNHDAMYWYRQDPGQGLRLIYYSQIVNDFQKGDIAEGYSVSREKKESFPLTVTSAQKNPTAFYLCASSISSSPFNPQHFGDGTRLSIL.

This chain uses TRBV7-8 with TRBJ1-1; D remains unclear. V lost 6 bases to trimming and J lost 3 bases, with 14 bases between them. In germline, CDR1 is SGHVS, CDR2 FQNEAQ. This CDR3 region has 14 residues. For the CDR3, the DNA is TGTGCCAGCAGTATCAACGACCTTGACACTGAAGCTTTCTTT. This codes for CASSINDLDTEAFF.

To note about this clonotype: At one boundary the junction diverges from the germline segment, which might be a read error. V and J are TRBV7-2 and TRBJ1-5; D not resolved. The CDR3 length is 14 residues. Germline assignment: CDR1 SGHTA and CDR2 FQGNSA. The CDR3 DNA is TGTGCCAGTAGCTTTACGGGGTACGATCAGTACCAGCAGTTT. This codes for CASSFTGYDQYQQF. The whole variable domain, remainder taken from reference TRBV7-2 and TRBJ1-5, is GAGVSQSPSNKVTEKGKDVELRCDPISGHTALYWYRQSLGQGLEFLIYFQGNSAPDKSGLPSDRFSAERTGGSVSTLTIQRTQQEDSAVYLCASSFTGYDQYQQFGDGTRLSIL.

In its sample, this clonotype was seen many times. The chain is built from TRBV15 and TRBJ1-5; 9 nucleotides align to TRBD1. V was clipped by 3 bases and J by 5 bases; unmatched bases: 5. CDR1 and CDR2 from the germline V gene are LNHNV and YYDKDF (reference sequence). CDR3 length: 15 amino acids. The CDR3 DNA follows: TGTGCCACCAGCAGGGAAGACAGGGGGTATCAGCCCCAGCATTTT. This encodes CATSREDRGYQPQHF.

Concerning this clonotype: The junction and the germline gene differ at one end; a read error may be behind it. The rearrangement uses TRBV2 and TRBJ1-2; possible D gene TRBD1, 5 bases. The CDR3 runs to 12 residues. Germline V gene lookup returns CDR1 SNHLY and CDR2 FYNNEI. The CDR3 nucleotides read TGTGCCAGCAGTCGGGGGATCTCTGGCTATACCTTC. It codes for CASSRGISGYTF.

As concerns this clonotype: A read error may be the cause here, since a much bigger clone is one base away. The chain joins TRBV7-2 to TRBJ2-7; D is uncertain. This CDR3 has 13 residues. The V and J ends lost 6 bases and 0 bases respectively, with 9 bases between them. Germline V gives CDR1 SGHTA, CDR2 FQGNSA. The CDR3 DNA reads as TGTGCCAGCAGTCCTAGGAACTCCTACGAGCAGTACTTC. This encodes CASSPRNSYEQYF.

In the case of this clonotype: Sequence at one end of the junction differs from germline and may be a read error. The chain uses TRBV7-8 and TRBJ2-1; 7 bases fit TRBD2. The CDR3 is 16 amino acids. Germline V CDR1 and CDR2: SGHVS, FQNEAQ. CDR3 DNA sequence: TGTGCCAGCCAGCAGCGGGGCGCTGGAGGATACAATGGGCAGTTCTTC. It specifies CASQQRGAGGYNGQFF.

The genes are TRBV7-9 and TRBJ1-2, with D possibly being TRBD1 (6 bases). This CDR3 has 15 residues. Trimming left V 4 bases short and J 3 bases short, with 15 bases between. Germline V gives CDR1 SEHNR, CDR2 FQNEAQ (reference sequence). As DNA, the CDR3 is TGTGCCAGCAGCTCCCCGGCGGGGGGCGACTATGGCTACACCTTC. This translates into CASSSPAGGDYGYTF.

Of note for this clonotype: At one of its ends the junction is not consistent with the germline gene, which may arise from a read error. This chain uses TRBV9 with TRBJ1-2; possibly TRBD1 for D (6 bases). The CDR3 totals 15 residues. Germline CDR1 reads SGDLS; CDR2 reads YYNGEE. This chain's CDR3 is CASSVGGGGDYGHTF. The CDR3 DNA reads as TGCGCCAGCAGCGTAGGGGGGGGGGGAGATTATGGCCACACCTTC.

The J gene is TRBJ2-7, the V gene TRBV9; the D gene is possibly TRBD2 (5 bases). The germline CDR1 and CDR2 sequences are SGDLS and YYNGEE. Trimming removed 0 bases from V and 13 bases from J, with 20 bases in between. The CDR3 is made up of 14 amino acids. The CDR3 here is CASSVATSGGSHYF. The CDR3 bases are TGTGCCAGCAGCGTAGCTACCTCCGGAGGCAGCCACTACTTC.

The chain joins TRBV11-1 to TRBJ1-2; D remains unclear. Trimming took 4 bases from V and 3 from J, leaving 12 bases between them. Germline loops: CDR1 SGHAT, CDR2 FQDESV (reference sequence). The CDR3 spans 14 residues. The CDR3 loop reads CASSSEGGYYGYTF. The CDR3, as DNA: TGTGCCAGCAGCTCGGAAGGAGGATACTATGGCTACACCTTC.

The chain combines TRBV4-2 with TRBJ1-4, with D tentatively TRBD1 (5 bases). V dropped 6 bases and J dropped 7 bases, with 9 bases sitting between them. Germline V gene lookup returns CDR1 LGHNA and CDR2 YNFKEQ. The CDR3 covers 12 residues. This CDR3 is CASRGDVEKLFF. CDR3 coding DNA: TGTGCCAGCAGGGGGGACGTTGAAAAACTGTTTTTT.

This chain connects TRBV20-1 to TRBJ2-5; D is ambiguous. Trimming stripped 3 bases from V and 6 bases from J, with 14 bases between. This CDR3 comprises 13 residues. Germline lookup yields CDR1 DFQATT and CDR2 SNEGSKA (reference sequence). In DNA form, the CDR3 reads TGCAGTGCTAGTCCTTACGATACGCAGACCCAGTACTTC. Its protein product is CSASPYDTQTQYF.

This chain connects TRBV2 to TRBJ2-3; D not resolved. Germline loops: CDR1 SNHLY, CDR2 FYNNEI. The CDR3 contains 14 residues. V lost 1 base and J lost 8, with 13 bases in between. CDR3 sequence: CASSEDVRGRTQYF. The DNA of the CDR3 is TGTGCCAGCAGTGAAGATGTTAGAGGTCGTACGCAGTATTTT.

This clonotype has only a few counts. Possible read error: a much larger clone is one base away. The chain has TRBV7-3 and TRBJ1-1; D uncertain. CDR1 and CDR2 from the germline V gene are SGHTA and FQGTGA. The germline V and J ends were trimmed by 2 bases and 7 bases, with 11 bases remaining between them. The CDR3 has 13 amino acids. CDR3 sequence (DNA): TGTGCCAGCAGCTTAGCAGATAGGGATGAAGCTTTCTTT. Residues: CASSLADRDEAFF.

In the case of this clonotype: The junction departs from germline at one end; a sequencing error may be responsible. The genes are TRBV9 and TRBJ2-7; D gene ambiguous. The CDR3 sequence is 13 residues long. Germline V gene data show CDR1 as SGDLS and CDR2 as YYNGEE. CDR3 loop: CASNARSTCRQSF. In nucleotides, the CDR3 is TGTGCCAGCAACGCTAGGTCCACCTGTAGGCAGTCCTTC. Drawing the rest from reference TRBV9 and TRBJ2-7, the complete variable domain is DSGVTQTPKHLITATGQRVTLRCSPRSGDLSVYWYQQSLDQGLQFLIQYYNGEERAKGNILERFSAQQFPDLHSELNLSSLELGDSALYFCASNARSTCRQSFGPGTRLTVT.

Turning to this clonotype: The junction and the germline gene differ at one end; a read error may be behind it. V and J are TRBV19 and TRBJ2-7, with D possibly matching TRBD1 (7 bases). The CDR3 runs to 10 residues. Germline CDR1 is LNHDA and CDR2 is SQIVND (reference sequence). CDR3 in amino acids: CATGRNQQYF. The CDR3, as DNA: TGTGCGACAGGGAGGAACCAGCAGTATTTC.

On this clonotype: It is likely a read error, because the conserved phenylalanine at the end of the CDR3 is missing. No DNA is shown, since the ends of the CDR3 on it are uncertain; the CDR3 is the one TCRdb lists. The chain carries TRBV7-3 and TRBJ1-1; the DNA was not used to check the table's D call, TRBD1. Germline CDR1 SGHTA, CDR2 FQGTGA. The CDR3 comprises 13 residues, both ends counted. This CDR3 is CASSLQGAVYNEQ.

This clonotype was observed at least ten times. The rearrangement links TRBV7-6 to TRBJ1-1, with D possibly being TRBD1 (6 bases). This CDR3 comprises 13 residues. Trimming pared 5 bases from V and 6 bases from J, leaving 13 bases between. The V gene's germline CDR1 is SGHVS and CDR2 FNYEAQ. CDR3 amino acids: CASSPGYRAEAFF. CDR3 bases: TGTGCCAGCAGCCCAGGATACAGGGCTGAAGCTTTCTTT.

As concerns this clonotype: Without the conserved terminal phenylalanine or tryptophan, this CDR3 likely stems from a read error. Because the CDR3's place on the DNA is in doubt, the DNA is left out and the CDR3 is given as listed by TCRdb. V and J are TRBV2 and TRBJ2-2; the table's D call, TRBD1, was not checked against the DNA. The CDR3 adds up to 15 amino acids, both ends counted. The germline V gene encodes CDR1 SNHLY and CDR2 FYNNEI. CDR3 loop: CASSWDRVETQYFLP.

The chain uses TRBV11-1 and TRBJ2-3; 12 bases line up with TRBD2. The trim removed 5 bases at V and 1 base at J, leaving 4 bases unmatched. Germline-derived CDR1 and CDR2 are SGHAT and FQDESV (reference sequence). The CDR3 consists of 16 residues. CDR3 loop: CASSARLAGGTDTQYF. The CDR3 DNA reads as TGTGCCAGCAGCGCCAGACTAGCGGGGGGCACAGATACGCAGTATTTT.